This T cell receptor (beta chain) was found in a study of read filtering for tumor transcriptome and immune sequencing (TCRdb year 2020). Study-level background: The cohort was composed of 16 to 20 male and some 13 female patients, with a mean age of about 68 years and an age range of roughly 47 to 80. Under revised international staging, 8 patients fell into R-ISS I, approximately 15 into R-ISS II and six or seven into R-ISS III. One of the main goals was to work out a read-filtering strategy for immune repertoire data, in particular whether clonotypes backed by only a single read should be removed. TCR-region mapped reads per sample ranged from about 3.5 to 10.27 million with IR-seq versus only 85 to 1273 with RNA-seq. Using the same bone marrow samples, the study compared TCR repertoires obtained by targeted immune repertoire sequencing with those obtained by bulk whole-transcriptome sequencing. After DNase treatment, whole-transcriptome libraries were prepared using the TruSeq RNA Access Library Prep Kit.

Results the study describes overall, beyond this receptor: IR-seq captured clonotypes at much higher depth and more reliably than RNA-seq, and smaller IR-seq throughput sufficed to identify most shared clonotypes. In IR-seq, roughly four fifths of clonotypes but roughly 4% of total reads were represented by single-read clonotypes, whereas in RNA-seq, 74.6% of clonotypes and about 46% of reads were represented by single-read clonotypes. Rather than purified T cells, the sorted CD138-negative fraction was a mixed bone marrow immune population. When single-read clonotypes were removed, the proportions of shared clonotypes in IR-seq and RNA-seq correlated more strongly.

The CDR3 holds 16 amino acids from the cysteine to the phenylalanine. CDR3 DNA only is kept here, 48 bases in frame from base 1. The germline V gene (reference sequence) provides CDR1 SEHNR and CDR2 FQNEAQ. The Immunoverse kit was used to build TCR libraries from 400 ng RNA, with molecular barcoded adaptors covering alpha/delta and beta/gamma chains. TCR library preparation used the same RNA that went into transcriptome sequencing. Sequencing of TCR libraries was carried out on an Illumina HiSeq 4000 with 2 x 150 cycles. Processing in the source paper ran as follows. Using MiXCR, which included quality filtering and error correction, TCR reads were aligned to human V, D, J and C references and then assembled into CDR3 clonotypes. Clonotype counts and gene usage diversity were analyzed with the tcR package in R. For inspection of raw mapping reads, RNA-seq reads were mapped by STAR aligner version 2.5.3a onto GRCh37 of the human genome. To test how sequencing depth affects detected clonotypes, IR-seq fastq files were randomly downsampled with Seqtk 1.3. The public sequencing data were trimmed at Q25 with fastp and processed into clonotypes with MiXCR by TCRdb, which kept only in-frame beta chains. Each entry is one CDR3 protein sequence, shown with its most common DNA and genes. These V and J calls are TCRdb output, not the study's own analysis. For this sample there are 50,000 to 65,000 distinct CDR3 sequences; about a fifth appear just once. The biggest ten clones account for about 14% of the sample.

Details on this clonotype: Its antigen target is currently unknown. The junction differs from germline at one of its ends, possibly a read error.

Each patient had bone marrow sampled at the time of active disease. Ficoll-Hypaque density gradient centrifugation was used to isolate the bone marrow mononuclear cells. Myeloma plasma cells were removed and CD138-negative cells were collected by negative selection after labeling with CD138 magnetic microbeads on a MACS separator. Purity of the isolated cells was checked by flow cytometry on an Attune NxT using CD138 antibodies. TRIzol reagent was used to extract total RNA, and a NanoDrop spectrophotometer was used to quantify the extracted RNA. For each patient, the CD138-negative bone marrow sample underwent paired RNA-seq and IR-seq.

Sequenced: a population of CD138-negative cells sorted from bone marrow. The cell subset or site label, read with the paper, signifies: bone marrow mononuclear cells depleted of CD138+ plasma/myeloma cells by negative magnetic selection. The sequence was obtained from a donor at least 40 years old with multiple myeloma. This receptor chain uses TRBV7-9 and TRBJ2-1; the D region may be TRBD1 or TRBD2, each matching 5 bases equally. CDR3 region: CASGRGAGSSYDEQFF. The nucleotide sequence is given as TGTGCCAGCGGTCGAGGTGCAGGGAGCTCCTACGATGAGCAGTTCTTC.